The clone carrying this T cell receptor beta chain was seen once. Its antigen is not identified. The entry originates in a study of cytomegalovirus exposure and HLA in healthy donors. About the study: Researchers previously reported finding just under 120 million unique TCR beta sequences from 170 million or so T cells. Study-wide results and caveats: Among the most significant clusters, several appeared linked to common viral pathogens in a later analysis.

The PCR contained 60 Vbeta and 13 Jbeta primers. Produced via immunoSEQ multiplex PCR; TCRdb's table is partial and in-frame only. The table shows around 210,000 clones, with around four fifths occurring only once. Germline CDR1 reads SGHRS; CDR2 reads YFSETQ. This CDR3 comprises 11 residues. V shed 5 bases and J shed 4 bases, with 7 bases lying between them. The source material was PBMCs. This clonotype was obtained from a man in his fifties or sixties in good health and CMV-seronegative. The J gene is TRBJ2-7, the V gene TRBV5-1; D not resolved. The CDR3: CASSSVYEQYF. CDR3 nucleotide sequence: TGCGCCAGCAGTTCTGTGTACGAGCAGTACTTC.